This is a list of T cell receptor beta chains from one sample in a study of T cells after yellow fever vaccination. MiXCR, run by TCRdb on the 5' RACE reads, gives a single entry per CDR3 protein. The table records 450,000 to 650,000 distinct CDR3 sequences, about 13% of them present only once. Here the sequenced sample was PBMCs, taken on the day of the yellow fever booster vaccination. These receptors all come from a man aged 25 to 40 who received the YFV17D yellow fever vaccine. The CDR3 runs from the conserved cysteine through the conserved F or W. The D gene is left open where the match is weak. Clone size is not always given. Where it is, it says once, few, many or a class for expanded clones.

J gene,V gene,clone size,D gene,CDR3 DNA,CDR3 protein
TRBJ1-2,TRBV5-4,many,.,TGTGCCAGCAGCTTAGACAGCTATGGCTACACCTTC,CASSLDSYGYTF
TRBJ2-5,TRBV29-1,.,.,TGCAGCGTTGAAGATCGGAGGACCCAGTACTTC,CSVEDRRTQYF
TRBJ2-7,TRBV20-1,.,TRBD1,TGCAGTGCTTCGAAGGGGACAGGTGCCTACGAGCAGTACTTC,CSASKGTGAYEQYF
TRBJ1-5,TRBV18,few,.,TGTGCCAGCTCAACGTTGGAAGCCAATCAGCCCCAGCATTTT,CASSTLEANQPQHF
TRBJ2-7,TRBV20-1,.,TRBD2,TGCAGTGCTACCGGGACTAGCGCCGCCTACGAGCAGTACTTC,CSATGTSAAYEQYF
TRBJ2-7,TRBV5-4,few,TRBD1,TGTGCCAGCAGCAGGATCGGACAGGGGAGCGAGCAGTACTTC,CASSRIGQGSEQYF
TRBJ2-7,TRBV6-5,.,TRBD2,TGTGCCAGCAGGTATCTAGCGGTTTCCCCCTACGAGCAGTACTTC,CASRYLAVSPYEQYF
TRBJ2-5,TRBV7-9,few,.,TGTGCCAGCAGCTTTTACGTCGGGACGGGACAAGAGACCCAGTACTTC,CASSFYVGTGQETQYF
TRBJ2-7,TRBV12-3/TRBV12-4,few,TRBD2,TGTGCCAGCAGTTACCCCCGCGGGAGCTCCTACGAGCAGTACTTC,CASSYPRGSSYEQYF
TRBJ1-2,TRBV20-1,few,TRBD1,TGCAGTGCTGATAGGGACAGCTCCGGCTATGGCTACACCTTC,CSADRDSSGYGYTF
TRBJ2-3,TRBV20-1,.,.,TGCAGTGCTATGGGGGGCACTCGCACAGATACGCAGTATTTT,CSAMGGTRTDTQYF
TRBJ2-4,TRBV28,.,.,TGTGCCAGCAGTCCCAGATTAGCCAAAAACATTCAGTACTTC,CASSPRLAKNIQYF
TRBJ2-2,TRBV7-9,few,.,TGTGCCAGCAGTCTTGAGGGGCCCGGGGAGCTGTTTTTT,CASSLEGPGELFF
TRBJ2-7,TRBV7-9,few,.,TGTGCCAGCAGCCAACCAGGGGTTTTCGGTGTGGAGCAGTACTTC,CASSQPGVFGVEQYF
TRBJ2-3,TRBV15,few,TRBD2,TGTGCCACCAGCAGAGCAGGGGGACTAGCGGGAACAGATACGCAGTATTTT,CATSRAGGLAGTDTQYF
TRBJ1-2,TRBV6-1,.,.,TGTGCCAGCACCCGGAGCGGGGTCTCTGGCTACACCTTC,CASTRSGVSGYTF
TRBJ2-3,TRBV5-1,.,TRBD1,TGCGCCAGCAGCTCCGGGACAGGGCGTCCCACAGATACGCAGTATTTT,CASSSGTGRPTDTQYF
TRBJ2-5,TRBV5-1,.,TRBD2,TGCGCCAGCAGCTTGGGGACACTAGCGGGTGAGGAGACCCAGTACTTC,CASSLGTLAGEETQYF
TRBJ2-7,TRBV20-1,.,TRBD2,TGCAGTGCTAGAGATCTCGGGGGGTACGAGCAGTACTTC,CSARDLGGYEQYF
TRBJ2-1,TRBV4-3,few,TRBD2,TGCGCCAGCAGCCAAGAGCCCCCTCGGTCCGGGAGGGCCAATAATGAGCAGTTCTTC,CASSQEPPRSGRANNEQFF
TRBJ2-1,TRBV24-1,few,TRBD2,TGTGCCACCAGTGATTTACTAGCGGAGGAGGATGAGCAGTTCTTC,CATSDLLAEEDEQFF
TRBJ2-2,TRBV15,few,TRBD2,TGTGCCACCAGCAGGAAACTAGCGGCAGGGACCGGGGAGCTGTTTTTT,CATSRKLAAGTGELFF
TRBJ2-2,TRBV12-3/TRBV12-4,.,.,TGTGCCAGCAGTTTCGTCGCGGACCGATCAAAGCCGAACACCGGGGAGCTGTTTTTT,CASSFVADRSKPNTGELFF
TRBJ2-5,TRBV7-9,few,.,TGTGCCAGCAGGTTTATGAAAGAGACCCAGTACTTC,CASRFMKETQYF
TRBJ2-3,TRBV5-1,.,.,TGCGCCAGCAATGAGAGCGGGCGAGATACGCAGTATTTT,CASNESGRDTQYF
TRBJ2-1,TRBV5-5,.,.,TGTGCCAGCAGCTTGAGACTCTTCTACAATGAGCAGTTCTTC,CASSLRLFYNEQFF
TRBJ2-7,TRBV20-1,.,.,TGCAGTGCTAGTGTCCCCGGGCCAACCTACGAGCAGTACTTC,CSASVPGPTYEQYF
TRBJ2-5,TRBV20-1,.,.,TGCAGACAAGCGGAGACCCAGTACTTC,CRQAETQYF
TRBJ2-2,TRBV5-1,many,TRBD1,TGCGCCAGCAGCTTGGACAGGGGGCAGGCCGGGGAGCTGTTTTTT,CASSLDRGQAGELFF
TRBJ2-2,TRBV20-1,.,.,TGCAGGGTGGACAACGCGAACACCGGGGAGCTGTTTTTT,CRVDNANTGELFF
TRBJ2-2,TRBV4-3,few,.,TGCGCCAGCAGCCAAGATTCTACAATAACCGGGGAGCTGTTTTTT,CASSQDSTITGELFF
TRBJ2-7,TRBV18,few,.,TGTGCCAGCTCACCTCTTGAGCGGCCCTACGAGCAGTACTTC,CASSPLERPYEQYF
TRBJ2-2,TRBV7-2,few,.,TGTGCCAGCAGCTTAGGGACCTACACCGGGGAGCTGTTTTTT,CASSLGTYTGELFF
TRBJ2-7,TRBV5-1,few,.,TGCGCCAGTACAAAGGATGGGACATACTACGAGCAGTACTTC,CASTKDGTYYEQYF
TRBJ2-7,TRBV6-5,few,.,TGTGCCAGCAGTTACTCGACAAACCATCCCTACGAGCAGTACTTC,CASSYSTNHPYEQYF
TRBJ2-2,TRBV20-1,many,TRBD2,TGCAGTGCTAGAGATGACCTAGCGGGAAGTCTCGTCGCGAACACCGGGGAGCTGTTTTTT,CSARDDLAGSLVANTGELFF
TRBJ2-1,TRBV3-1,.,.,TGTGCCAGCAGCCAAGATCCTTTCGTAGCAGAGCAGTTCTTC,CASSQDPFVAEQFF
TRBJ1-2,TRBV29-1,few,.,TGCAGCGCCGGAGAGAGCTACACCTTC,CSAGESYTF
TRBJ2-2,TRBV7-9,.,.,TGTGCCAGCAGCGCTAATCCGGGCGGGGAGCTGTTTTTT,CASSANPGGELFF
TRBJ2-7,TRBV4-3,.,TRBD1,TGCGCCAGCAGCCAAGCTACGACAGGGGGCGACGAGCAGTACTTC,CASSQATTGGDEQYF
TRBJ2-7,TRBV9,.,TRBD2,TGTGCCAGCAGCGTAGGGGCGGGAGTTAACGAGCAGTACTTC,CASSVGAGVNEQYF
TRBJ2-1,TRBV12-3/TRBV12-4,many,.,TGTGCCCAGCGGAGACAGAGTTACAATGAGCAGTTCTTC,CAQRRQSYNEQFF
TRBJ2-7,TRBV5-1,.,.,TGCGCCAGCAGCTATGAAATAGCGGTCTCCTACGAGCAGTACTTC,CASSYEIAVSYEQYF
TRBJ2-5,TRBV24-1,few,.,TGTGCCACCAGTGATCTCTCCCGGGTGGGGGCCGGCCAAGAGACCCAGTACTTC,CATSDLSRVGAGQETQYF
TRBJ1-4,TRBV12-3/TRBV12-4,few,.,TGTGCCAGCAAAGGGGGTAATGAAAAACTGTTTTTT,CASKGGNEKLFF
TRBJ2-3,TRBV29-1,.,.,TGCAGCGTTGCGGTCACAGATACGCAGTATTTT,CSVAVTDTQYF